This TCR beta chain was sequenced during a study of cytomegalovirus exposure and HLA in healthy donors. Study observations and caveats: Exclusion applied to some V segments, including TRBV6-2 and TRBV6-3, as they were indistinguishable.

CDR3 length: 14 amino acids. CDR1 MNHEY and CDR2 SVGAGI come from the germline V gene. V lost 7 bases to trimming and J lost 0 bases, with 9 bases between them. Primers: 60 Vbeta forward and 13 Jbeta reverse. Data came from immunoSEQ multiplex PCR; TCRdb stores just in-frame clones and leaves some out. The table lists 90,000 to 130,000 clones, approximately 70% of them singletons. Of note for this clone: Its antigen is undetermined.

Sequenced input: PBMCs. This clonotype originated in a woman aged 25 to 39 in good health and CMV-seronegative. The J gene is TRBJ2-2, the V gene TRBV6-5, with a tentative D call TRBD2 (5 bases). The CDR3 nucleotides read TGTGCCAGCAAGCCGGGGTCGAACACCGGGGAGCTGTTTTTT. Translation: CASKPGSNTGELFF.